This T cell receptor (beta chain) was sequenced in a study of T cells in Graves' hyperthyroidism and ophthalmopathy. Amplification of TCR beta CDR3 regions was performed using RNA transcripts as template. TCR CDR3 regions were first amplified by RT-PCR with HTBI primers. TCRdb redid the calling of the multiplex PCR reads with MiXCR, one entry per CDR3 protein. This sample yields around 520,000 distinct CDR3 sequences, of which less than 25% are seen a single time; roughly 12% belongs to the top ten. The CDR3 consists of 12 residues. Deletions cut 5 bases from V and 5 bases from J, with 10 bases between. Germline CDR1 reads DFQATT; CDR2 reads SNEGSKA (reference sequence). This clonotype was seen repeatedly, ten times or more.

Sequencing was performed on blood. The source is a woman aged 25 to 39 with Graves' ophthalmopathy. V gene TRBV20-1 combines with J gene TRBJ1-3; D is unresolved. CDR3 coding DNA: TGCAGTGCTGGCCCAGATAGAAACACCATATATTTT. This codes for CSAGPDRNTIYF.